Following are 10 T cell receptor beta chains from one sample sequenced in a study of tumor and adjacent non-tumor tissue in lung cancer. No cell sorting was done before RNA was extracted from the tissue. The library came from three nested PCR rounds adapted from ARM-PCR protocols. Using its own MiXCR run on the multiplex PCR reads, TCRdb lists one record per CDR3 protein. The sample yields about 68,000 distinct CDR3 sequences, 50% to 60% seen once. Material for sequencing was lung tumor tissue. These receptors were collected from a man aged 50 to 59 with non-small cell lung cancer.

Points on this clonotype: This may stem from a read error, because a much larger clone lies one nucleotide away. V and J are TRBV20-1 and TRBJ1-2; D is perhaps TRBD1 (5 bases). With 7 bases removed from V and 1 base from J, the gap between germline ends came to 13 bases. CDR3 length: 13 residues. Germline V CDR1 and CDR2: DFQATT, SNEGSKA (reference sequence). The CDR3 nucleotides are TGCAGTGTTGTAGACAGAAGTAACTATGGCTACACCTTC. Amino acid sequence: CSVVDRSNYGYTF.

On this clonotype itself: One junction end does not reproduce the germline sequence, and a read error may be involved. V gene TRBV19 combines with J gene TRBJ2-3, with 7 bases identical to TRBD2. This CDR3 is 15 amino acids long. Germline V gene sequence: CDR1 LNHDA, CDR2 SQIVND (reference sequence). Here the CDR3 DNA reads TGTGTCAGTAGTTCCGGACTAGTTAGCACAGATACGCAGTATTTT. It is translated as CVSSSGLVSTDTQYF.

Turning to this clonotype: At one end, the junction sequence differs from germline, possibly due to a read error. The V call is TRBV29-1, the J call TRBJ1-1; weak D call: TRBD1 (5 bases). The CDR3 is made up of 13 amino acids. Germline V gene data show CDR1 as SQVTM and CDR2 as ANQGSEA. The CDR3 DNA reads TGCAGTGTTGTGGTACAGGAGAACACTGAAGCTTTCTTC. Translation: CSVVVQENTEAFF.

In regard to this clonotype: A much larger clone lies one base from this, so it may be a read error. The chain employs TRBV20-1 and TRBJ1-1; D is unresolved. This CDR3 is built from 11 residues. The germline gives CDR1 DFQATT, CDR2 SNEGSKA (reference sequence). CDR3 sequence (DNA): TGCACGACGACCCTACCCGGTGAAGCTTTCTTT. This translates into CTTTLPGEAFF.

Concerning this clonotype: The junction departs from the called germline gene at one end, perhaps through a read error. The gene calls are TRBV6-5 and TRBJ1-1; D unresolved. The length of the CDR3 is 15 residues. Germline V gene data show CDR1 as MNHEY and CDR2 as SVGAGI. The CDR3 DNA is TGTGCCTGCAGTTCCGATTCCGTGGCGAGTCTAGAAGCTTCCTTT. Translation: CACSSDSVASLEASF.

In DNA form, the CDR3 reads TGTGCCAGCAGCTTGGACCGCTTCGAGCAGTACTTC. The encoded protein is CASSLDRFEQYF. The genes are TRBV5-6 and TRBJ2-7; D gene unclear. The CDR3 contains 12 residues. Germline CDR1 and CDR2: SGHDT and YYEEEE. The ends were cut back, 0 bases at V and 6 bases at J, with 7 bases in the middle.

V and J are TRBV14 and TRBJ1-4, with 8 bases lining up with TRBD1. CDR1 is SGHDN and CDR2 is FVKESK in the germline V gene. This CDR3 spans 16 amino acids. J gave up 6 bases and V 4 bases, and 10 bases lay outside the gene matches. CDR3 residues: CASSLAGGAYDEKLFF. The CDR3 DNA reads as TGTGCCAGCAGCCTAGCAGGGGGCGCCTACGATGAAAAACTGTTTTTT.

This clonotype has more than one count but fewer than ten. V and J are TRBV28 and TRBJ2-7; D is perhaps TRBD2 (6 bases). Germline V gene lookup returns CDR1 MDHEN and CDR2 SYDVKM. V dropped 5 bases and J dropped 4 bases, with 18 bases sitting between them. The CDR3 has 15 amino acids. Here the CDR3 DNA reads TGTGCCAGCAGTATCTTAGTGGGAGGCAGGTACGAGCAGTACTTC. Translated, it gives CASSILVGGRYEQYF.

This rearrangement joins TRBV11-2 to TRBJ1-1; D possibly corresponds to TRBD1 (5 bases). This CDR3 spans 12 amino acids. CDR1 is SGHAT and CDR2 is FQNNGV in the germline V gene. Trimming took off 6 bases at V and 6 bases at J, with 11 bases between the two ends. CDR3 coding DNA: TGTGCCAGCAGTTCGAGCAGGGCTGAAGCTTTCTTT. This translates into CASSSSRAEAFF.

The rearrangement uses TRBV28 and TRBJ2-1, with 9 bases identical to TRBD2. The CDR3 has 15 amino acids. The junction had 9 bases not matched to a gene; V was cut back by 6 bases and J by 6 bases. The germline V gene has CDR1 MDHEN and CDR2 SYDVKM. As DNA, the CDR3 is TGTGCCAGCAGCCGCAGGACTAGCGCAAGCAATGAGCAGTTCTTC. It encodes CASSRRTSASNEQFF.